This is a list of T cell receptor beta chains from one sample in a study of shared clonotypes between healthy human individuals. Here immunoSEQ multiplex PCR was the method, and the copy in TCRdb shows in-frame clones only, minus some. The table has 2 million to 2.5 million clones, 85% to 95% seen once; the top ten hold approximately 0.39%. The sample comprised naive CD4+ T cells from PBMCs. All receptors derive from a man between 18 and 35 years old in good health. Some clones in this sample may be carry-over from other donors' samples. The CDR3 runs from the conserved cysteine through the conserved F or W. The D gene is left open where the match is weak. Rows give clone size only sometimes, using once, few, many, or a class for an expanded clone.

TRBJ1-2 | - | - | TRBV6-1 | CVTKGGYGYTF | TGTGTCACAAAAGGGGGCTATGGCTACACCTTC
TRBJ2-7 | - | - | TRBV2 | CASSATVSYEQYF | TGTGCCAGCAGTGCCACAGTCTCCTACGAGCAGTACTTC
TRBJ2-2 | - | - | TRBV5-1 | CASSLPAAVNTGELFF | TGCGCCAGCAGCTTGCCCGCCGCTGTAAACACCGGGGAGCTGTTTTTT
TRBJ2-5 | - | - | TRBV5-1 | CASSLEQNQETQYF | TGCGCCAGCAGCTTGGAACAGAACCAAGAGACCCAGTACTTC
TRBJ2-7 | - | - | TRBV20-1 | CSAAGLREQYF | TGCAGTGCAGCGGGTTTGCGGGAGCAGTACTTC
TRBJ1-4 | - | - | TRBV7-8 | CASSIPVGGNEKLFF | TGTGCCAGCAGCATACCGGTGGGGGGTAATGAAAAACTGTTTTTT
TRBJ2-5 | TRBD2 | - | TRBV30 | CAWSVGGSGETQYF | TGTGCCTGGAGTGTCGGCGGGAGTGGGGAGACCCAGTACTTC
TRBJ2-4 | - | - | TRBV6-6 | CASRRGTDIQYF | TGTGCCAGCAGACGGGGAACGGACATTCAGTACTTC
TRBJ2-5 | - | - | TRBV5-4 | CASSLTTQGGETQYF | TGTGCCAGCAGCTTGACTACCCAGGGGGGGGAGACCCAGTACTTC
TRBJ2-3 | TRBD1 | once | TRBV28 | CASNTGGKGDTQYF | TGTGCCAGCAACACAGGGGGCAAAGGAGATACGCAGTATTTT
TRBJ1-4 | - | - | TRBV18 | CASSPPSINEKLFF | TGTGCCAGCTCACCACCAAGTATTAATGAAAAACTGTTTTTT
TRBJ2-3 | TRBD2 | - | TRBV2 | CASSTTSGNYRDTQYF | TGTGCCAGCAGTACGACTAGCGGGAATTATCGAGATACGCAGTATTTT
TRBJ2-7 | TRBD2 | - | TRBV4-2 | CASSHSGGPPYEQYF | TGTGCCAGCAGCCATTCGGGAGGGCCGCCCTACGAGCAGTACTTC
TRBJ2-1 | - | - | TRBV5-1 | CASSTAGGNNEQFF | TGCGCCAGCAGCACGGCCGGGGGAAATAATGAGCAGTTCTTC
TRBJ2-7 | TRBD2 | - | TRBV7-2 | CASSPTSGGYEQYF | TGTGCCAGCAGCCCGACTAGCGGGGGCTACGAGCAGTACTTC
TRBJ2-5 | TRBD2 | - | TRBV11-3 | CASSLGEGTQYF | TGTGCCAGCAGCTTAGGGGAGGGGACCCAGTACTTC
TRBJ2-1 | TRBD2 | once | TRBV5-1 | CASSLVLASNNEQFF | TGCGCCAGCAGCTTGGTACTAGCGTCCAACAATGAGCAGTTCTTC
TRBJ2-2 | - | - | TRBV28 | CASRTVYSLNTGELFF | TGTGCCAGCAGGACGGTATACAGTTTGAACACCGGGGAGCTGTTTTTT
TRBJ2-7 | - | - | TRBV5-4 | CASSRDYSYEQYF | TGTGCCAGCAGCCGAGATTACTCCTACGAGCAGTACTTC
TRBJ2-3 | TRBD1 | - | TRBV7-2 | CASSSIRDRVTDTQYF | TGTGCCAGCAGCTCTATCCGGGACAGGGTCACAGATACGCAGTATTTT
TRBJ2-1 | TRBD2 | - | TRBV5-6 | CASSLWRERPYNEQFF | TGTGCCAGCAGCTTGTGGCGGGAGCGTCCTTACAATGAGCAGTTCTTC
TRBJ2-6 | - | - | TRBV9 | CASSVVGGTGANVLTF | TGTGCCAGCAGCGTAGTCGGGGGCACTGGGGCCAACGTCCTGACTTTC
TRBJ2-7 | - | - | TRBV4-1 | CASSQVDIPTYEQYF | TGCGCCAGCAGCCAAGTGGACATACCTACCTACGAGCAGTACTTC
TRBJ2-1 | TRBD2 | once | TRBV30 | CAWRWRERNEQFF | TGTGCCTGGAGATGGCGGGAGCGCAATGAGCAGTTCTTC
TRBJ1-1 | TRBD1 | - | TRBV27 | CASSLSAGGTEAFF | TGTGCCAGCAGCCTCTCGGCAGGGGGCACTGAAGCTTTCTTT
TRBJ1-1 | - | - | TRBV7-2 | CASSLVGTLGNTEAFF | TGTGCCAGCAGCTTAGTCGGGACACTGGGGAACACTGAAGCTTTCTTT
TRBJ1-4 | - | - | TRBV5-1 | CASSFFGSNEKLFF | TGCGCCAGCAGCTTCTTTGGGTCTAATGAAAAACTGTTTTTT
TRBJ2-5 | - | - | TRBV18 | CASSPPPGDQYF | TGTGCCAGCTCACCACCACCCGGCGACCAGTACTTC
TRBJ1-2 | - | - | TRBV6-1 | CASSERGTMSGYTF | TGTGCCAGCAGTGAAAGGGGGACTATGAGTGGCTACACCTTC
TRBJ2-1 | - | once | TRBV9 | CASSDTGTAYNEQFF | TGTGCCAGCAGCGACACCGGGACTGCCTACAATGAGCAGTTCTTC
TRBJ1-1 | - | - | TRBV14 | CASSLTWRGTEAFF | TGTGCCAGCAGCCTAACTTGGAGAGGCACTGAAGCTTTCTTT
TRBJ1-2 | - | - | TRBV15 | CATSEGSGNLLFNYGYTF | TGTGCCACCAGCGAGGGTTCAGGGAACCTCCTATTTAACTATGGCTACACCTTC
TRBJ2-7 | TRBD1 | - | TRBV19 | CASSPNPPFGTGYEQYF | TGTGCCAGTAGTCCGAACCCCCCCTTCGGGACAGGCTACGAGCAGTACTTC
TRBJ1-2 | - | - | TRBV30 | CAWSKNRAVGYTF | TGTGCCTGGAGCAAGAACAGGGCGGTTGGCTACACCTTC
TRBJ2-7 | - | once | TRBV7-2 | CASSYREGGYEQYF | TGTGCCAGCAGCTACAGGGAAGGGGGCTACGAGCAGTACTTC
TRBJ2-7 | - | - | TRBV5-1 | CASSLPASSSYEQYF | TGCGCCAGCAGCTTGCCGGCCTCGAGCTCCTACGAGCAGTACTTC
TRBJ2-2 | - | - | TRBV19 | CASSIWDSGNTGELFF | TGTGCCAGTAGTATCTGGGATAGCGGGAACACCGGGGAGCTGTTTTTT
TRBJ2-5 | - | - | TRBV2 | CASSGTRRLETQYF | TGTGCCAGCAGTGGGACTCGGCGGTTAGAGACCCAGTACTTC
TRBJ2-3 | - | - | TRBV28 | CASGRLERGTDTQYF | TGTGCCAGCGGGCGCCTTGAACGAGGGACAGATACGCAGTATTTT
TRBJ1-2 | - | - | TRBV28 | CASSIMDSFGYTF | TGTGCCAGCAGTATTATGGACAGTTTCGGCTACACCTTC
TRBJ2-2 | - | once | TRBV19 | CASKSSAVHTGELFF | TGTGCCAGTAAAAGTTCGGCAGTTCACACCGGGGAGCTGTTTTTT
TRBJ2-1 | TRBD2 | - | TRBV7-3 | CASSYGLAGNEQFF | TGTGCCAGCAGCTACGGACTAGCGGGGAATGAGCAGTTCTTC
TRBJ2-3 | TRBD1 | - | TRBV7-6 | CASSLDGTGAWGTQYF | TGTGCCAGCAGCCTCGACGGGACAGGGGCATGGGGTACGCAGTATTTT
TRBJ1-6 | TRBD1 | - | TRBV27 | CASSLDRGYSPLHF | TGTGCCAGCAGTTTAGACAGGGGTTATTCACCCCTCCACTTT
TRBJ1-4 | TRBD1 | - | TRBV11-2 | CASSPGQGQGEKLFF | TGTGCCAGCAGCCCAGGACAGGGTCAGGGAGAAAAACTGTTTTTT
TRBJ2-3 | - | - | TRBV28 | CASGLQGHTQYF | TGTGCCAGCGGCCTACAGGGCCATACGCAGTATTTT
TRBJ2-5 | - | - | TRBV28 | CASSSPAAGTQETQYF | TGTGCCAGCAGTTCCCCCGCGGCAGGGACGCAAGAGACCCAGTACTTC
TRBJ1-5 | TRBD1 | - | TRBV10-1 | CASSPSPGTGGESNQPQHF | TGCGCCAGCAGCCCCTCCCCCGGGACAGGGGGCGAGAGCAATCAGCCCCAGCATTTT
TRBJ1-2 | - | - | TRBV18 | CASSRPGENYGYTF | TGTGCCAGCTCAAGGCCGGGGGAGAACTATGGCTACACCTTC
TRBJ1-2 | - | - | TRBV5-6 | CASSSSYLQRNGYTF | TGTGCCAGCAGCTCAAGTTACTTACAGCGGAATGGCTACACCTTC
TRBJ2-7 | - | - | TRBV5-1 | CASSGGPGVDNFEQYF | TGCGCCAGCAGCGGGGGTCCAGGGGTGGATAATTTTGAGCAGTACTTC
TRBJ1-2 | - | - | TRBV28 | CATRPMDGNYGYTF | TGTGCCACCCGGCCAATGGACGGAAACTATGGCTACACCTTC
TRBJ2-7 | - | - | TRBV7-9 | CASSPPGSYEQYF | TGTGCCAGCAGCCCCCCGGGCTCCTACGAGCAGTACTTC
TRBJ2-5 | - | - | TRBV9 | CASSVSSAQETQYF | TGTGCCAGCAGCGTATCTAGTGCCCAAGAGACCCAGTACTTC
TRBJ1-6 | - | - | TRBV7-6 | CASSSIAGTFDSPLHF | TGTGCCAGCAGTTCGATCGCCGGGACATTTGATTCACCCCTCCACTTT
TRBJ1-2 | - | - | TRBV28 | CASSLWIGGANYGYTF | TGTGCCAGCAGTTTATGGATCGGGGGCGCTAACTATGGCTACACCTTC
TRBJ1-1 | - | - | TRBV6-5 | CASRSRGGLSTEAFF | TGTGCCAGCAGGTCCCGCGGGGGCCTGAGCACTGAAGCTTTCTTT
TRBJ2-1 | - | - | TRBV5-1 | CASSLVSTSPYNEQFF | TGCGCCAGCAGCTTAGTATCGACTTCCCCCTACAATGAGCAGTTCTTC